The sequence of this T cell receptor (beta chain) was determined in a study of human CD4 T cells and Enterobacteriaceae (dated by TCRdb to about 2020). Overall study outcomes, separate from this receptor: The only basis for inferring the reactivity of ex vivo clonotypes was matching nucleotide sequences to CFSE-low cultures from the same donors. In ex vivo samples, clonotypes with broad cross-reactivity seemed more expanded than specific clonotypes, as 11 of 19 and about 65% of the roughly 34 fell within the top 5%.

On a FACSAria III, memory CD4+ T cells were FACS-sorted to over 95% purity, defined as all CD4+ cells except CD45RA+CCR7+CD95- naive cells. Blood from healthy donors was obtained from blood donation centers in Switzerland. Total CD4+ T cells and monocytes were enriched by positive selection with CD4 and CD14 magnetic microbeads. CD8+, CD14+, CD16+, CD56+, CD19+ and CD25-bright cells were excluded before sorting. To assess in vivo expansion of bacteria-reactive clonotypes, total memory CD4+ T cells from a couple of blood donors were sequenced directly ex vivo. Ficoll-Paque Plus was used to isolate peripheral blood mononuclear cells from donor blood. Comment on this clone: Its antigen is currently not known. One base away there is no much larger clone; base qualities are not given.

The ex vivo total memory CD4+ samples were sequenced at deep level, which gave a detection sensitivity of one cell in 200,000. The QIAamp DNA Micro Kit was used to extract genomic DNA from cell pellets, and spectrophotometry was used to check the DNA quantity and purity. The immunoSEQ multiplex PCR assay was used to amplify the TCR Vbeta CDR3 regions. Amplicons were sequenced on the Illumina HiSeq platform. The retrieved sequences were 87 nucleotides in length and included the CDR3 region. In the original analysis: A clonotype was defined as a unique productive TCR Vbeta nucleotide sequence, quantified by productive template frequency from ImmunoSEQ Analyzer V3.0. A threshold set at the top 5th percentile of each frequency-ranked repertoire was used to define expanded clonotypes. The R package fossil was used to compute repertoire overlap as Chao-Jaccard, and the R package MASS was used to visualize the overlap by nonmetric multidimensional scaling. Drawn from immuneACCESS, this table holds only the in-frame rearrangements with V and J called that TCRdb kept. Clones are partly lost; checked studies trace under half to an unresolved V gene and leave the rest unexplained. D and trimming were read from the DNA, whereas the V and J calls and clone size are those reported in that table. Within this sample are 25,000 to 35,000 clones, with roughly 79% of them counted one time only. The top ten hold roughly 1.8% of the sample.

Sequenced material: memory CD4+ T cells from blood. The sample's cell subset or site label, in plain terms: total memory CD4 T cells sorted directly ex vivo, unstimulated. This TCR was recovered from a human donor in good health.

The CDR3 protein is CATCPGLNYGYTF. The bases read TGTGCCACCTGTCCGGGTCTTAACTATGGCTACACCTTC. The chain links TRBV10-3 with TRBJ1-2, with the identity of the D gene unclear. Relative to germline, V is 10 bases shorter and J is 1 base shorter, with 13 bases between their ends. Counted from cysteine to phenylalanine, this CDR3 has 13 amino acids. The retained sequence is limited to the CDR3, 39 bases, with the frame set at the first base. The germline V gene specifies ENHRY as CDR1 and SYGVKD as CDR2.